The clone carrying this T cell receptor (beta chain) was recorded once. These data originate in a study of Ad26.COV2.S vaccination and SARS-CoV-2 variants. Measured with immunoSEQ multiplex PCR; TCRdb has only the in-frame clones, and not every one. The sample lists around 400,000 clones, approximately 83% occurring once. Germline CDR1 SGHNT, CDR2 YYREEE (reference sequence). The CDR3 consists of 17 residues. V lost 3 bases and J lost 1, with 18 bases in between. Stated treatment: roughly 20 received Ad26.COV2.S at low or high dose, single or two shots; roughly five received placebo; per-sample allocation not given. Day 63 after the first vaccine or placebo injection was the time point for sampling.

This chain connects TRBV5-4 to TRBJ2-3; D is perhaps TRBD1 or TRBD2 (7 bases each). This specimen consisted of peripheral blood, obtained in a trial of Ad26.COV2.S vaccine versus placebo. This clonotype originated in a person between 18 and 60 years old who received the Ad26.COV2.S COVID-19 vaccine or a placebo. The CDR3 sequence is CASSWEGAGVGTDTQYF. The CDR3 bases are TGTGCCAGCAGCTGGGAGGGGGCGGGAGTAGGCACAGATACGCAGTATTTT.